These 21 T cell receptor beta chains were sequenced from one sample in a study of cytomegalovirus exposure and HLA in healthy donors. 13 Jbeta primers and 60 Vbeta primers were used for the PCR. The repertoire was sequenced with immunoSEQ multiplex PCR; TCRdb's copy has only in-frame clones and lacks some. The sample has about 100,000 clones, roughly 85% seen once. The sample taken for sequencing was PBMCs. The source is a man younger than 40 in good health and CMV-seronegative.

DNA of the CDR3: TGTGCCAGCAGTTACTCGGGCGGGGGAGAGTACGAGCAGTACTTC. Translation gives CASSYSGGGEYEQYF. V gene TRBV6-5 combines with J gene TRBJ2-7, with TRBD2 matching 7 bases. This CDR3 has 15 amino acids. Trimming took 0 bases from V and 4 from J; bases not matched to a gene: 6. From germline, CDR1 is MNHEY and CDR2 SVGAGI.

This clone was observed once. V is TRBV30 and J is TRBJ1-2, with 10 bases fitting TRBD1. Germline trimming cut 3 bases from V and 4 bases from J; bases unmatched to any gene: 8. Germline loops: CDR1 GTSNPN, CDR2 SVGIG (reference sequence). CDR3 length: 15 residues. For the CDR3, the DNA is TGTGCCTGGAGGCAATGGGACAGGGGATCCTATGGCTACACCTTC. This translates into CAWRQWDRGSYGYTF.

V is TRBV2 and J is TRBJ1-1; maybe TRBD1 (6 bases). Germline-derived CDR1 and CDR2 are SNHLY and FYNNEI. The CDR3 covers 13 residues. V lost 4 bases and J 1 base, leaving 7 bases between the germline ends. CDR3 sequence: CASSGDTNTEAFF. For the CDR3, the DNA is TGTGCCAGCAGTGGGGACACGAACACTGAAGCTTTCTTT.

The rearrangement uses TRBV18 and TRBJ1-6, with 9 bases fitting TRBD1. After removal of 2 bases from V and 7 bases from J, the junction contained 6 bases not matched to a gene. The CDR3 has 16 residues. Germline CDR1 KGHSH, CDR2 LQKENI. CDR3: CASSPVDRGTNSPLHF. The CDR3 DNA sequence: TGTGCCAGCTCACCAGTAGACAGGGGGACGAATTCACCCCTCCACTTT.

The chain is built from TRBV30 and TRBJ1-2; weak D call: TRBD1 (5 bases). Trimming removed 3 bases from V and 6 bases from J, with 14 bases in between. The CDR3 extends over 13 amino acids. Germline V gene sequence: CDR1 GTSNPN, CDR2 SVGIG (reference sequence). The chain's CDR3 is CAWRLAGAHGYTF. CDR3 in DNA: TGTGCCTGGAGATTGGCTGGGGCGCATGGCTACACCTTC.

This rearrangement joins TRBV4-1 to TRBJ2-1; D gene ambiguous. V lost 1 base to trimming and J lost 1 base, with 11 bases between them. The CDR3 runs 16 residues. Germline CDR1 MGHRA, CDR2 YSYEKL. For the CDR3, the DNA is TGCGCCAGCAGCCAAGTTGACTTGGTATCCTACAATGAGCAGTTCTTC. It is translated as CASSQVDLVSYNEQFF.

This clone appeared a single time. The rearrangement links TRBV11-2 to TRBJ1-1, with no clear D. There are 14 residues in the CDR3. Germline assignment: CDR1 SGHAT and CDR2 FQNNGV. Trimming removed 4 bases from V and 5 bases from J, with 14 bases in between. The CDR3 nucleotides read TGTGCCAGCAGCTCCACTCCCCGGGGTACTGAAGCTTTCTTT. This translates into CASSSTPRGTEAFF.

The DNA of the CDR3 is TGCGCCAGCAGGAACGGGGTATCCGATGAAAAACTGTTTTTT. Amino acid sequence: CASRNGVSDEKLFF. The gene calls are TRBV5-1 and TRBJ1-4; no firm D call. The CDR3 loop spans 14 amino acids. The germline V and J ends were trimmed by 5 bases and 6 bases, with 14 bases remaining between them. Germline V gene data show CDR1 as SGHRS and CDR2 as YFSETQ.

The chain uses TRBV6-5 and TRBJ1-2; 7 positions agree with TRBD1. CDR3 length: 13 residues. Trimming removed 5 bases from V and 8 bases from J; junction bases left unmatched: 8. CDR1 and CDR2 from the germline V gene are MNHEY and SVGAGI. The DNA of the CDR3 is TGTGCCAGCAGTCTTATGCAGGGGGGCGGCTACACCTTC. Protein product: CASSLMQGGGYTF.

V usage is TRBV11-2 and J usage is TRBJ1-4; 7 bases are a match to TRBD1. The CDR3 totals 15 residues. With V trimmed by 4 bases and J by 11 bases, 13 bases remained unmatched. CDR1 SGHAT and CDR2 FQNNGV come from the germline V gene. The CDR3 nucleotides read TGTGCCAGCAGCTCCACCGGGACAGAAATGAATAAACTGTTTTTT. Amino acid sequence: CASSSTGTEMNKLFF. Using reference TRBV11-2 and TRBJ1-4 for the parts outside the CDR3, the full variable domain is EAGVAQSPRYKIIEKRQSVAFWCNPISGHATLYWYQQILGQGPKLLIQFQNNGVVDDSQLPKDRFSAERLKGVDSTLKIQPAKLEDSAVYLCASSSTGTEMNKLFFGSGTQLSVL.

This clone was seen only once. The genes are TRBV7-8 and TRBJ1-2; D is possibly TRBD1 (6 bases). V dropped 7 bases and J dropped 4 bases, with 19 bases sitting between them. The CDR3 loop spans 15 amino acids. The germline gives CDR1 SGHVS, CDR2 FQNEAQ. The CDR3 coding sequence is TGTGCCAGCACCCTTATAGGGGGGGAATCCTATGGCTACACCTTC. Encoded protein: CASTLIGGESYGYTF.

This sequence joins TRBV18 and TRBJ2-7, with a possible D match to TRBD1 (5 bases). Germline CDR1 and CDR2: KGHSH and LQKENI. The CDR3 spans 17 residues. Trimming removed 3 bases at V and 0 bases at J, with 18 bases between. The CDR3 is CASSPNRPNTASYEQYF. CDR3 nucleotides: TGTGCCAGCTCACCGAACAGGCCCAATACAGCCTCCTACGAGCAGTACTTC.

V is TRBV18 and J is TRBJ2-7; 10 positions agree with TRBD1. This CDR3 region has 17 residues. Germline CDR1 reads KGHSH; CDR2 reads LQKENI. After removal of 4 bases from V and 0 bases from J, the junction contained 9 bases not matched to a gene. DNA for the CDR3: TGTGCCAGCTCACTCGCCGGGACAGGGGCCCACTCCTACGAGCAGTACTTC. Protein: CASSLAGTGAHSYEQYF.

J is TRBJ2-7 and V is TRBV7-2, with D possibly being TRBD2 (7 bases). The CDR3 covers 14 residues. Germline V gives CDR1 SGHTA, CDR2 FQGNSA. Trimming took off 5 bases at V and 2 bases at J, with 13 bases between the two ends. CDR3 coding DNA: TGTGCCAGCAGCCCAATGCGGGGGCCCTACGAGCAGTACTTC. It translates to CASSPMRGPYEQYF.

This rearrangement joins TRBV29-1 to TRBJ1-2; unclear D gene. Germline V gives CDR1 SQVTM, CDR2 ANQGSEA. The CDR3 sequence is 10 residues long. Trimming cost V 6 bases and J 6 bases, with 8 bases left between them. CDR3 DNA: TGCAGCGTCGACGCGGATGGCTACACCTTC. It is translated as CSVDADGYTF.

This chain uses TRBV4-1 with TRBJ2-7; TRBD1 is a possible D gene (6 bases). Deletions cut 0 bases from V and 3 bases from J, with 9 bases between. The CDR3 has 14 residues. From germline, CDR1 is MGHRA and CDR2 YSYEKL. The CDR3 protein is CASSQDWTDYEQYF. The CDR3 nucleotides are TGCGCCAGCAGCCAAGATTGGACAGACTACGAGCAGTACTTC.

The chain uses TRBV11-3 and TRBJ2-3; D gene uncertain. V was shortened by 5 bases and J by 6 bases, with 18 bases between the two germline ends. From germline, CDR1 is SGHNT and CDR2 YENEEA. CDR3 size: 15 residues. This CDR3 is CASSPRASSVDTQYF. The CDR3 coding sequence is TGTGCCAGCAGCCCTCGAGCGTCAAGTGTGGATACGCAGTATTTT.

The genes are TRBV18 and TRBJ2-7; TRBD1 agrees at 7 bases. The CDR3 totals 16 residues. Germline V gene data show CDR1 as KGHSH and CDR2 as LQKENI. The V and J ends lost 3 bases and 6 bases, in that order; junction bases with no gene match: 14. Written as DNA, the CDR3 is TGTGCCAGCTCACCTAATGCAGGGGGAGTGTTGGGCGAGCAGTACTTC. This sequence encodes CASSPNAGGVLGEQYF.

This clone has only one observation. V and J are TRBV4-2 and TRBJ2-5; TRBD2 agrees at 12 bases. With 1 base clipped from V and 2 bases from J, the junction kept 5 bases outside the gene matches. The CDR3 is made up of 17 amino acids. Looked up from germline, CDR1 is LGHNA and CDR2 is YNFKEQ. CDR3 DNA: TGTGCCAGCAGCCAAGTAGCGACTAGCGGGGGTCAAGAGACCCAGTACTTC. It specifies CASSQVATSGGQETQYF.

The chain is built from TRBV28 and TRBJ1-2; D is uncertain. Germline CDR1 MDHEN, CDR2 SYDVKM. This CDR3 is built from 16 residues. With 7 bases removed from V and 1 base from J, the gap between germline ends came to 19 bases. The CDR3 loop reads CASTPPMMKHNYGYTF. CDR3 nucleotides: TGTGCCAGCACCCCCCCCATGATGAAGCATAACTATGGCTACACCTTC.

The V and J genes are TRBV15 and TRBJ2-7; possible D gene TRBD1, 6 bases. Deletions cut 4 bases from V and 13 bases from J, with 17 bases between. Germline V gene sequence: CDR1 LNHNV, CDR2 YYDKDF (reference sequence). The CDR3 runs 12 residues. Here the CDR3 DNA reads TGTGCCACCAGCACAAGGACAGTTCCCTTATACTTC. It codes for CATSTRTVPLYF.